This record concerns one TCR beta chain sequence. The record originates from a study of glioma-infiltrating T cells after dendritic cell vaccination. The assay was immunoSEQ multiplex PCR, and TCRdb's table has in-frame clones only and misses some. The table shows around 72,000 clones, with roughly 79% occurring only once. The V gene's germline CDR1 is SGHTA and CDR2 FQGNSA. V was clipped by 8 bases and J by 3 bases, with 17 bases between them. The CDR3 is 14 amino acids. V is TRBV7-2 and J is TRBJ2-7; D is perhaps TRBD1 (5 bases). The TCR sequence derives from a human donor with glioblastoma. Sequenced material: blood, taken before dendritic cell vaccination. In nucleotides, the CDR3 is TGTGCCAGCGGCCGGCCGACAGAAGACTACGAGCAGTACTTC. It translates to CASGRPTEDYEQYF.